One sample yielded the 10 T cell receptor beta chains listed below, sequenced in a study of beta chain features in type 1 diabetes. Study conclusions and caveats: When Type 1 diabetes patients were examined, their TCRB CDR3s proved moderately but significantly shorter in all four CD4+ subsets.

These TCRs' antigens remain unknown. The study reverse transcribed the entire isolated RNA, so it sequenced expressed TCRB transcripts. Assay: immunoSEQ multiplex PCR; the TCRdb copy retains only in-frame clones and omits some. The sample carries 200,000 to 300,000 clones, 20% recorded once. Sequences were obtained from naive CD4+ T cells from blood. These receptors were taken from a middle-aged woman with type 1 diabetes.

This clone was counted only a few times. V gene TRBV29-1 combines with J gene TRBJ1-1; D is unclear. Per the germline V gene, CDR1 is SQVTM and CDR2 is ANQGSEA. CDR3 length: 13 residues. V was trimmed by 8 bases and J by 0 bases, leaving 13 bases between them. Here the CDR3 reads CSYTTYMNTEAFF. CDR3 DNA sequence: TGCAGCTACACCACGTATATGAACACTGAAGCTTTCTTT.

This clone occurred a few times. V gene TRBV6-6 combines with J gene TRBJ2-5; D is possibly TRBD1 (5 bases). Germline V CDR1 and CDR2: MNHNY, SVGAGI (reference sequence). The CDR3 is 12 residues long. Trimming left V 8 bases short and J 3 bases short, with 10 bases between. The CDR3 loop is CASGSREETQYF. Here the CDR3 DNA reads TGTGCCAGCGGGTCCAGGGAAGAGACCCAGTACTTC.

The V and J genes are TRBV27 and TRBJ2-1; 10 nucleotides match TRBD2. CDR1 is MNHEY and CDR2 is SMNVEV in the germline V gene (reference sequence). Trimming cost V 5 bases and J 0 bases; bases outside gene matches: 4. This CDR3 has 16 amino acids. The CDR3 region is CASSPLAGFSYNEQFF. DNA of the CDR3: TGTGCCAGCAGTCCACTAGCGGGATTCTCCTACAATGAGCAGTTCTTC.

This clone was counted between two and nine times. The chain joins TRBV9 to TRBJ2-1; TRBD1 matches at 7 bases. CDR3 length equals 16 residues. Trimming cost V 4 bases and J 2 bases; bases outside gene matches: 9. CDR1 SGDLS and CDR2 YYNGEE come from the germline V gene. CDR3: CASSPGGRGAYNEQFF. DNA for the CDR3: TGTGCCAGCAGCCCAGGGGGTCGGGGCGCCTACAATGAGCAGTTCTTC.

The sample holds a few counts of this clone. This chain joins TRBV18 and TRBJ1-4; possibly TRBD1 for D (5 bases). Deletions cut 5 bases from V and 0 bases from J, with 13 bases between. Per the germline V gene, CDR1 is KGHSH and CDR2 is LQKENI. The CDR3 is 16 amino acids. CDR3 residues: CASSFGQTATNEKLFF. CDR3 bases: TGTGCCAGCTCATTCGGGCAGACAGCAACTAATGAAAAACTGTTTTTT. Variable domain in full (rest from reference TRBV18 and TRBJ1-4): NAGVMQNPRHLVRRRGQEARLRCSPMKGHSHVYWYRQLPEEGLKFMVYLQKENIIDESGMPKERFSAEFPKEGPSILRIQQVVRGDSAAYFCASSFGQTATNEKLFFGSGTQLSVL.

V is TRBV7-9 and J is TRBJ2-7; TRBD2 is a possible D gene (5 bases). V lost 2 bases and J lost 0, with 11 bases in between. The CDR3 has 15 amino acids. Germline V gene data show CDR1 as SEHNR and CDR2 as FQNEAQ (reference sequence). CDR3 region: CASSLIGSSSYEQYF. The CDR3 nucleotides read TGTGCCAGCAGCTTAATAGGGAGTTCCTCCTACGAGCAGTACTTC. The whole variable domain, filled in from reference TRBV7-9 and TRBJ2-7, reads DTGVSQNPRHKITKRGQNVTFRCDPISEHNRLYWYRQTLGQGPEFLTYFQNEAQLEKSRLLSDRFSAERPKGSFSTLEIQRTEQGDSAMYLCASSLIGSSSYEQYFGPGTRLTVT.

The chain combines TRBV4-1 with TRBJ2-7; possibly TRBD2 for D (6 bases). Trimming cost V 1 base and J 2 bases, with 15 bases left between them. Germline CDR1 and CDR2: MGHRA and YSYEKL. This CDR3 contains 16 residues. The CDR3 loop reads CASSQGAKRGTYEQYF. For the CDR3, the DNA is TGCGCCAGCAGCCAAGGGGCGAAACGGGGGACCTACGAGCAGTACTTC.

The chain combines TRBV13 with TRBJ2-7, with D uncertain. The V gene's germline CDR1 is PRHDT and CDR2 FYEKMQ (reference sequence). There are 13 residues in the CDR3. V lost 8 bases to trimming and J lost 0 bases, with 11 bases between them. CDR3 in amino acids: CASQRRSSYEQYF. DNA of the CDR3: TGTGCCAGCCAGAGAAGGAGCTCCTACGAGCAGTACTTC. Complete variable domain (other parts from reference TRBV13 and TRBJ2-7): AAGVIQSPRHLIKEKRETATLKCYPIPRHDTVYWYQQGPGQDPQFLISFYEKMQSDKGSIPDRFSAQQFSDYHSELNMSSLELGDSALYFCASQRRSSYEQYFGPGTRLTVT.

V usage is TRBV9 and J usage is TRBJ1-1, with unresolved D. The germline V gene encodes CDR1 SGDLS and CDR2 YYNGEE. Deletions cut 0 bases from V and 8 bases from J, with 11 bases between. This CDR3 is 13 amino acids long. This CDR3 reads CASSVEEQTEAFF. CDR3 coding DNA: TGTGCCAGCAGCGTAGAGGAACAGACCGAAGCTTTCTTT.

The V gene is TRBV15, the J gene TRBJ2-3; the D is unclear. The germline V gene encodes CDR1 LNHNV and CDR2 YYDKDF (reference sequence). The V gene lost 5 bases and the J gene lost 6 bases, with 12 bases spanning the gap. CDR3 length: 13 amino acids. The CDR3 bases are TGTGCCACCAGCCAGGCCAGTGCCGATACGCAGTATTTT. It yields the protein CATSQASADTQYF.